The 24 T cell receptor beta chains below all came from one sample that was sequenced in a study of early T cells in non-severe SARS-CoV-2 infection. TCRdb used MiXCR to reprocess the 5' RACE reads, holding one entry per CDR3 protein. The profile shows some 54,000 distinct CDR3 sequences, about 10% of them singletons. Sequencing input: whole blood. Receptors originate from an adult who was a healthcare worker with PCR-confirmed SARS-CoV-2 infection or an uninfected control (not recorded which).

V gene TRBV29-1 combines with J gene TRBJ2-1, with no clear D. Trimming stripped 4 bases from V and 3 bases from J, with 10 bases between. The germline V gene encodes CDR1 SQVTM and CDR2 ANQGSEA. The CDR3 loop spans 13 amino acids. CDR3 nucleotides: TGCAGCGTTGGAACATGGGGCTACAATGAGCAGTTCTTC. The encoded protein is CSVGTWGYNEQFF.

The chain recombines TRBV7-9 with TRBJ2-7, with D possibly TRBD1 on 7 matching bases. The CDR3 spans 16 residues. Germline values: CDR1 SEHNR, CDR2 FQNEAQ (reference sequence). Trimming cost V 1 base and J 1 base, with 14 bases left between them. CDR3 in DNA: TGTGCCAGCAGCTTAGGTTTGTCAGGGGGGTCCTACGAGCAGTACTTC. Translating gives CASSLGLSGGSYEQYF.

This clonotype has ten or more counts. This rearrangement joins TRBV6-6 to TRBJ2-5, with D possibly TRBD2 on 6 matching bases. V was clipped by 4 bases and J by 5 bases, with 14 bases between them. This CDR3 has 14 residues. Per the germline V gene, CDR1 is MNHNY and CDR2 is SVGAGI (reference sequence). The CDR3 region is CASSFGGPAETQYF. DNA of the CDR3: TGTGCCAGCAGTTTTGGAGGGCCGGCGGAGACCCAGTACTTC.

This clonotype occurred many times. This sequence joins TRBV10-3 and TRBJ1-2, with 7 bases that match TRBD1. The CDR3 contains 14 residues. Germline V CDR1 and CDR2: ENHRY, SYGVKD. The V segment lost 5 bases and the J segment 7 bases; nucleotides outside the gene matches: 10. CDR3 DNA: TGTGCCATCAGTCCAGGGGGTTTGGACTTTGGCTACACCTTC. Encoded protein: CAISPGGLDFGYTF.

This clonotype was recorded a few times. V is TRBV9 and J is TRBJ1-1; possible D gene TRBD1, 5 bases. Germline values: CDR1 SGDLS, CDR2 YYNGEE. The length of the CDR3 is 11 residues. Trimming removed 4 bases from V and 7 bases from J, with 8 bases in between. CDR3 in amino acids: CASSTDSEAFF. The DNA for the CDR3 is TGTGCCAGCAGCACCGACAGTGAAGCTTTCTTT. Using reference TRBV9 and TRBJ1-1 for the parts outside the CDR3, the full variable domain is DSGVTQTPKHLITATGQRVTLRCSPRSGDLSVYWYQQSLDQGLQFLIQYYNGEERAKGNILERFSAQQFPDLHSELNLSSLELGDSALYFCASSTDSEAFFGQGTRLTVV.

This clonotype was observed many times. The chain couples TRBV7-2 to TRBJ2-7; TRBD1 or TRBD2 may be the D gene (5 bases each). The CDR3 spans 15 residues. Between the trimmed V and J ends, which lost 5 bases and 1 base, there was a span of 15 bases. Germline V CDR1 and CDR2: SGHTA, FQGNSA. The CDR3 sequence is CASSASGTPSYEQYF. The CDR3 DNA reads TGTGCCAGCAGCGCTTCCGGGACGCCATCCTACGAGCAGTACTTC. Complete variable domain (other parts from reference TRBV7-2 and TRBJ2-7): GAGVSQSPSNKVTEKGKDVELRCDPISGHTALYWYRQSLGQGLEFLIYFQGNSAPDKSGLPSDRFSAERTGGSVSTLTIQRTQQEDSAVYLCASSASGTPSYEQYFGPGTRLTVT.

This clonotype has a count of ten or more. This chain uses TRBV12-3 or TRBV12-4 with TRBJ1-3; 8 nucleotides line up with TRBD1. The CDR3 is made up of 14 amino acids. The V segment lost 6 bases and the J segment 3 bases; nucleotides outside the gene matches: 4. CDR3 protein: CASRLDRGGNTIYF. The CDR3 region has the DNA TGTGCCAGCAGACTTGACAGGGGTGGAAACACCATATATTTT.

This clonotype was observed many times. The V call is TRBV5-4, the J call TRBJ2-2; D remains unclear. With 4 bases removed from V and 6 bases from J, the gap between germline ends came to 13 bases. In germline, CDR1 is SGHNT, CDR2 YYREEE (reference sequence). CDR3 length: 14 amino acids. The DNA of the CDR3 is TGTGCCAGCAGCCGCATTGGAGAACCCGGGGAGCTGTTTTTT. Its protein product is CASSRIGEPGELFF.

Many counts were recorded for this clonotype. This chain joins TRBV7-2 and TRBJ2-7, with D unresolved. The CDR3 runs to 12 residues. Germline V gives CDR1 SGHTA, CDR2 FQGNSA. The V end was cut by 5 bases, the J end by 6 bases, with 11 bases between. The chain's CDR3 is CASSPLPFEQYF. The DNA of the CDR3 is TGTGCCAGCAGCCCCCTCCCATTCGAGCAGTACTTC.

This clonotype was seen a handful of times. The chain is built from TRBV6-6 and TRBJ2-1; either TRBD1 or TRBD2 may fit D (5 bases each). V was cut by 4 bases and J by 10 bases, with 20 bases left in between. CDR3 length: 15 residues. Germline V gives CDR1 MNHNY, CDR2 SVGAGI (reference sequence). The CDR3 region is CASSLLGTTSSEQFF. Written as DNA, the CDR3 is TGTGCCAGCAGTTTGCTCGGGACCACATCATCGGAGCAGTTCTTC.

This clonotype appeared many times. The chain links TRBV19 to TRBJ2-1; 9 bases map to TRBD1. The CDR3 contains 16 residues. V was pared by 9 bases and J by 1 base, with 10 bases of the junction left unmatched. Germline loops: CDR1 LNHDA, CDR2 SQIVND (reference sequence). The CDR3 sequence: CASIPGQGFSYNEQFF. The CDR3 nucleotides read TGTGCCAGCATTCCGGGACAGGGATTTTCCTACAATGAGCAGTTCTTC.

This clonotype has ten or more counts. This sequence joins TRBV18 and TRBJ1-1, with a tentative D call TRBD1 (5 bases). The germline V gene has CDR1 KGHSH and CDR2 LQKENI. The germline V and J ends were trimmed by 5 bases and 0 bases, with 10 bases remaining between them. CDR3 length equals 14 residues. The chain's CDR3 is CASSGTAMNTEAFF. The CDR3 region has the DNA TGTGCCAGCTCAGGGACGGCGATGAACACTGAAGCTTTCTTT.

This clonotype was observed many times. The rearrangement joins TRBV7-2 to TRBJ2-1; 13 bases agree with TRBD2. Germline CDR1 and CDR2: SGHTA and FQGNSA. The V segment lost 1 base and the J segment 10 bases; nucleotides outside the gene matches: 7. This CDR3 contains 16 residues. The CDR3 loop is CASSLGGLAGAFEQFF. The DNA for the CDR3 is TGTGCCAGCAGCTTAGGCGGACTAGCGGGAGCGTTCGAGCAGTTCTTC.

This clonotype was seen a few times. The chain joins TRBV28 to TRBJ1-5; a weak D match, TRBD1 (5 bases). V lost 3 bases and J 6 bases, leaving 12 bases between the germline ends. The CDR3 has 14 amino acids. Germline loops: CDR1 MDHEN, CDR2 SYDVKM. The CDR3 sequence: CASSFWQGSQPQHF. CDR3 DNA: TGTGCCAGCAGTTTCTGGCAGGGAAGTCAGCCCCAGCATTTT.

The chain carries TRBV11-3 and TRBJ2-3; no clear D. The CDR3 has 12 residues. Germline V gene data show CDR1 as SGHNT and CDR2 as YENEEA. Trimming took 5 bases from V and 2 from J, leaving 5 bases between them. Here the CDR3 reads CASSTDTDTQYF. The CDR3 DNA follows: TGTGCCAGCAGCACAGACACAGATACGCAGTATTTT. The full variable domain, in which reference TRBV11-3 and TRBJ2-3 provide the parts outside the CDR3, is EAGVVQSPRYKIIEKKQPVAFWCNPISGHNTLYWYLQNLGQGPELLIRYENEEAVDDSQLPKDRFSAERLKGVDSTLKIQPAELGDSAVYLCASSTDTDTQYFGPGTRLTVL.

This clonotype has a count of ten or more. The chain carries TRBV29-1 and TRBJ2-3; possible D gene TRBD2, 6 bases. Germline V gene data show CDR1 as SQVTM and CDR2 as ANQGSEA. This CDR3 contains 14 residues. The V gene lost 4 bases and the J gene lost 0 bases, with 11 bases spanning the gap. CDR3 in DNA: TGCAGCGTTGCCTTCGGGGGAAGCACAGATACGCAGTATTTT. As protein: CSVAFGGSTDTQYF.

The CDR3 spells CSARDASYNEQFF. In DNA form, the CDR3 reads TGCAGTGCTAGAGATGCCTCCTACAATGAGCAGTTCTTC. J is TRBJ2-1 and V is TRBV20-1; D call uncertain. Trimming stripped 0 bases from V and 0 bases from J, with 3 bases between. This CDR3 is built from 13 residues. From germline, CDR1 is DFQATT and CDR2 SNEGSKA (reference sequence).

The chain links TRBV20-1 to TRBJ2-1; 8 nucleotides line up with TRBD2. The germline V gene encodes CDR1 DFQATT and CDR2 SNEGSKA (reference sequence). The CDR3 totals 16 residues. The J segment lost 4 bases and the V segment lost 4 bases, leaving 12 bases of the junction unmatched. DNA for the CDR3: TGCAGTGCTACCGAGCATAGCGGGGCTGGGTACAATGAGCAGTTCTTC. Amino acid sequence: CSATEHSGAGYNEQFF.

This chain uses TRBV6-1 with TRBJ1-5; tentatively, D is TRBD1 (5 bases). The CDR3 runs to 17 residues. The germline V and J ends were trimmed by 0 bases and 1 base, with 13 bases remaining between them. Germline CDR1 is MNHNS and CDR2 is SASEGT. CDR3 in DNA: TGTGCCAGCAGTGAAGCAGGGGCCCCCGGGAGCAATCAGCCCCAGCATTTT. This encodes CASSEAGAPGSNQPQHF.

This clonotype has a count of ten or more. V is TRBV19 and J is TRBJ1-2, with TRBD1 identical over 7 bases. Germline V gene sequence: CDR1 LNHDA, CDR2 SQIVND (reference sequence). Trimming at V came to 9 bases and at J to 8 bases, leaving 9 bases not matched to a gene. This CDR3 has 12 residues. CDR3 protein: CASNRGAEGYTF. The CDR3 DNA reads TGTGCCAGCAACAGGGGAGCGGAGGGCTACACCTTC.

This chain links TRBV20-1 with TRBJ2-7; possible D gene TRBD2, 6 bases. V lost 6 bases and J 0 bases, leaving 18 bases between the germline ends. The CDR3 is 15 residues long. Germline lookup yields CDR1 DFQATT and CDR2 SNEGSKA (reference sequence). The CDR3 here is CSAMGPAGISYEQYF. CDR3 nucleotides: TGCAGTGCCATGGGGCCGGCGGGGATCTCCTACGAGCAGTACTTC.

At least ten counts were recorded for this clonotype. The chain has TRBV6-5 and TRBJ2-3; D might be TRBD2 (5 bases). This CDR3 has 14 residues. Germline CDR1 MNHEY, CDR2 SVGAGI. V was trimmed by 2 bases and J by 0 bases, leaving 6 bases between them. This chain's CDR3 is CASSYGGSTDTQYF. In nucleotides, the CDR3 is TGTGCCAGCAGTTACGGCGGGAGCACAGATACGCAGTATTTT.

Ten or more counts support this clonotype. J is TRBJ1-5 and V is TRBV20-1; 7 bases align to TRBD1. Per the germline V gene, CDR1 is DFQATT and CDR2 is SNEGSKA (reference sequence). V lost 6 bases to trimming and J lost 5 bases; unmatched junction nucleotides: 10. The CDR3 contains 14 residues. The CDR3 loop reads CSAHKGTEDQPQHF. The CDR3 bases are TGCAGTGCGCATAAGGGGACAGAAGATCAGCCCCAGCATTTT.

This clonotype was seen ten or more times. The genes are TRBV7-3 and TRBJ1-5, with D possibly matching TRBD1 (6 bases). The CDR3 has 14 residues. Per the germline V gene, CDR1 is SGHTA and CDR2 is FQGTGA. The germline V and J ends were trimmed by 5 bases and 3 bases, with 11 bases remaining between them. DNA of the CDR3: TGTGCCAGCAGCCCGGGGGGCCTCAATCAGCCCCAGCATTTT. Residues: CASSPGGLNQPQHF.